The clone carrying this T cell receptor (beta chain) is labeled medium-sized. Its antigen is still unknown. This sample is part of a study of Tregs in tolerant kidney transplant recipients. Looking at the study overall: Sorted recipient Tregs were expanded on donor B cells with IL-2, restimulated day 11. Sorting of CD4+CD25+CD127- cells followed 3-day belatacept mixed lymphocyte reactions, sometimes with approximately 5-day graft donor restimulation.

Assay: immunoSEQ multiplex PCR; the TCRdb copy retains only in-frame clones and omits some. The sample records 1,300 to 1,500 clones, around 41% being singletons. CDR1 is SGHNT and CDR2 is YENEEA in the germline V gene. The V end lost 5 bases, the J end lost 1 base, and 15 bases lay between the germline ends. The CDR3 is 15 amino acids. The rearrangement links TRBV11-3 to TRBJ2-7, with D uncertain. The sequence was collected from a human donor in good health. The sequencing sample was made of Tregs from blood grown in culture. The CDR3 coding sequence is TGTGCCAGCAGCCGATCAGGCACAAGGTCCTACGAGCAGTACTTC. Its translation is CASSRSGTRSYEQYF.